This T cell receptor beta chain was sequenced in a study of blood T cell repertoires in COVID-19. The CDR3 sequence is 16 residues long. Germline V lookup: CDR1 SGDLS, CDR2 YYNGEE. The V and J ends lost 4 bases and 5 bases, in that order; junction bases with no gene match: 6. Generated by immunoSEQ multiplex PCR, the TCRdb table keeps only in-frame clones and is missing some. The profile shows about 61,000 clones, 60% to 80% of them singletons. The sample comprised peripheral blood. This TCR was sampled from an older man with active or convalescent COVID-19. V is TRBV9 and J is TRBJ2-2, with TRBD1 matching 12 bases. The CDR3 DNA is TGTGCCAGCAGCCTACCGGGACAGGGGGCTACCGGGGAGCTGTTTTTT. Translating it yields CASSLPGQGATGELFF.